This entry features one T cell receptor (beta chain) sequence. The antigen this receptor binds is unknown. Base qualities are not recorded, but no much larger clone differs from it by a single base. This sample was included in a study of cytotoxic CD8 clonotypes in ibrutinib-treated CLL (dated by TCRdb to about 2021). With regard to the full study: The cohort included about 15 treatment-naive and 11 relapsed/refractory patients; roughly 17 were IGHV unmutated. Response samples were taken after a median of approximately a year on treatment, ranging from about 6 to 40 months. Partial responses were observed in about 24 patients and complete responses in 2; after a median follow-up of 68 months, remission was maintained in 15 or so patients and progression was observed in roughly twelve. Cryopreserved peripheral blood mononuclear cells were obtained prior to treatment, at the time of response, and at either disease progression or sustained remission. Every sample from remission and from progressive disease was obtained while the patients were still on ibrutinib. Longitudinal samples were available for about 30% of the 86 trial participants. On average, each sample yielded around 230,000 productive templates and 94,082 productive rearrangements.

The investigation overall reported the following: At baseline, clonality was higher than in age-matched healthy donors and showed a strong correlation with circulating CD8+ T-cell counts. An increase in clonality was observed at ibrutinib response, with clonality remaining stable during sustained remission and falling back toward baseline at progression. Sustained-remission and progressing patients did not have matched sampling times, and lymph node repertoires were not examined. Public clonotypes were rare and either shrank or stayed stable during treatment, and the rise in clonality at ibrutinib response reflected expansion of private clonotypes.

Reading the label with the study, this specimen's time point is: approximately 11 months on ibrutinib. For TCR beta library preparation, roughly 2.2 micrograms of genomic DNA was extracted from cryopreserved PBMCs. Longitudinal blood samples from CLL patients on ibrutinib monotherapy were analyzed using high-throughput TCR beta sequencing. Patients were enrolled in a phase 2 open-label single-center ibrutinib monotherapy trial. Each clonotype received, on average, around 10x coverage in deep resolution sequencing performed on a MiSeq, where the target depth lay between 1 in 1 million and 1 in 200,000 T cells. The immunoSEQ hsTCRB Kit was used to generate TCR beta libraries. Per the original workflow: The data were analyzed with ImmunoSEQ Analyzer and ImmunoSEQ Data Assistant, and V, D and J gene assignments followed IMGT definitions. Clonality, with values ranging from 0 to 1, was calculated as one minus the normalized Shannon entropy of productive rearrangement frequencies. Only overrepresented clonotypes making up at least 0.05% of the repertoire of each patient were included in the public clonotype analysis. Approximately 14 age-matched healthy donor repertoires from immuneACCESS were used as controls for clonality. The clones in this table, taken by TCRdb from immuneACCESS, are in-frame only. Not every clone is retained; where verified, under half of the shortfall comes from an unresolved V gene, and the cause of the rest is unknown. That table supplies the V and J calls and clone size; D and trimming were determined from the DNA. The sample table lists about 44,000 clones, about 70% of them with a count of one. The ten largest make up 13% of the sample.

The receptor's source is a human donor with chronic lymphocytic leukemia. The sample in question was PBMCs, obtained after 12 months of ibrutinib treatment.

The sequenced DNA is TGTGCCAGCAGCGTGACCCCTGGACAGCAGAACACTGAAGCTTTCTTT. Translated, this is CASSVTPGQQNTEAFF. The sequence joins TRBV9 to TRBJ1-1; the best D guess is TRBD1, with 6 bases matching. The V and J ends are trimmed by 2 bases and 1 base, leaving 15 bases between them. In the germline V gene, CDR1 corresponds to SGDLS and CDR2 to YYNGEE. The CDR3 measures 16 amino acids from cysteine to phenylalanine. Only the CDR3 portion is preserved as DNA: 48 bases, with reading frame beginning at the first base.